The next 15 T cell receptor beta chains were all read from a single sample in a study of tumor and adjacent non-tumor tissue in lung cancer. RNA was extracted from bulk tissue without any cell sorting. TCRbeta libraries were built with three rounds of nested PCR, modified from ARM-PCR. TCRdb re-called the multiplex PCR reads with MiXCR, one entry per CDR3 protein. Of more than 90,000 distinct CDR3 sequences listed, less than 80% are singletons. Sequencing input: lung tumor tissue. These TCRs come from a man in his sixties with non-small cell lung cancer.

A remark on this clonotype: The junction and the germline gene differ at one end; a read error may be behind it. The V call is TRBV29-1, the J call TRBJ1-4; D gene ambiguous. Germline V gene data show CDR1 as SQVTM and CDR2 as ANQGSEA. This CDR3 spans 13 amino acids. CDR3 residues: CSAGRATNEKLCF. In nucleotides, the CDR3 is TGCAGCGCCGGGAGGGCCACTAATGAAAAACTGTGTTTT.

To note about this clonotype: This may be a read error, as it is one base from a much larger clone. The chain is built from TRBV12-3 or TRBV12-4 and TRBJ2-6, with TRBD1 matching over 9 bases. The CDR3 has 17 residues. The CDR3 DNA reads TGTGCCAGCAGCCGGGGACAGGGAAATTCTGGGGCCAACGCCCTGACTTTC. This encodes CASSRGQGNSGANALTF.

The V call is TRBV24-1, the J call TRBJ2-3; TRBD2 aligns across 8 bases. Germline trimming cut 0 bases from V and 0 bases from J; bases unmatched to any gene: 1. Per the germline V gene, CDR1 is KGHDR and CDR2 is SFDVKD. The CDR3 consists of 16 residues. The CDR3 sequence: CATSDLTSGSTDTQYF. DNA for the CDR3: TGTGCCACCAGTGATTTGACTAGCGGTAGCACAGATACGCAGTATTTT.

V and J are TRBV6-2 or TRBV6-3 and TRBJ1-2, with TRBD1 as a possible D gene (5 bases). This CDR3 has 14 amino acids. The ends were cut back, 4 bases at V and 7 bases at J, with 16 bases in the middle. In germline, CDR1 is MNHEY, CDR2 SVGEGT. The CDR3 reads CASSSSFLDSGYTF. Written as DNA, the CDR3 is TGTGCCAGCAGTTCCTCCTTCCTTGACAGTGGCTACACCTTC.

For this clonotype: Sequence at one end of the junction differs from germline and may be a read error. V usage is TRBV6-2 or TRBV6-3 and J usage is TRBJ2-1; 9 positions agree with TRBD2. Germline CDR1 reads MNHEY; CDR2 reads SVGEGT. The CDR3 sequence is 16 residues long. The CDR3 nucleotides read TGTACCAGCACTCCCTCAGGGACTAGCCGCTACAATGAGCAGTTCTTC. It codes for CTSTPSGTSRYNEQFF.

This clonotype came up a few times. This sequence may be a read error, since a much larger clone differs from it by one base. V and J are TRBV12-3 or TRBV12-4 and TRBJ1-5, with D possibly being TRBD1 (6 bases). The CDR3 is 16 amino acids. The CDR3 loop reads CASSPPGQTSNQRQHF. The CDR3 coding sequence is TGTGCCAGCAGCCCCCCCGGACAGACCAGCAATCAGCGCCAGCATTTT.

This clonotype was counted many times. The chain recombines TRBV6-5 with TRBJ2-7; D is uncertain. Germline V gives CDR1 MNHEY, CDR2 SVGAGI. Trimming removed 6 bases from V and 3 bases from J, with 15 bases in between. The CDR3 has 14 residues. This chain's CDR3 is CASRRPGTFYEQYF. The CDR3 region has the DNA TGTGCCAGCAGACGGCCGGGCACCTTCTACGAGCAGTACTTC.

A remark on this clonotype: At one of its ends the junction is not consistent with the germline gene, which may arise from a read error. The genes are TRBV29-1 and TRBJ1-2; D is undetermined. Germline V lookup: CDR1 SQVTM, CDR2 ANQGSEA. The CDR3 is made up of 13 amino acids. The CDR3 DNA follows: TGCAGCGTTGAGAAACCAGAGGGCTATGGCTGCACCTTC. Its protein product is CSVEKPEGYGCTF. Full variable domain (remainder filled in from reference TRBV29-1 and TRBJ1-2): SAVISQKPSRDICQRGTSLTIQCQVDSQVTMMFWYRQQPGQSLTLIATANQGSEATYESGFVIDKFPISRPNLTFSTLTVSNMSPEDSSIYLCSVEKPEGYGCTFGSGTRLTVV.

This clonotype was detected many times. V and J are TRBV4-1 and TRBJ1-1; D is unresolved. V was shortened by 1 base and J by 5 bases, with 5 bases between the two germline ends. Germline CDR1 reads MGHRA; CDR2 reads YSYEKL. The CDR3 runs 12 residues. The CDR3 sequence: CASSQGRTEAFF. Written as DNA, the CDR3 is TGCGCCAGCAGCCAAGGGCGAACTGAAGCTTTCTTT.

Of note for this clonotype: At one of its ends the junction is not consistent with the germline gene, which may arise from a read error. The chain employs TRBV12-3 or TRBV12-4 and TRBJ2-6; TRBD2 might be the D (6 bases). There are 17 residues in the CDR3. The CDR3 sequence: CAGSPGTSVPRANVLTF. DNA for the CDR3: TGTGCCGGCAGTCCTGGGACTTCTGTCCCTCGGGCCAACGTCCTGACTTTC.

The gene calls are TRBV11-2 and TRBJ2-7; 8 positions agree with TRBD1. The CDR3 length is 15 residues. The junction had 10 bases not matched to a gene; V was cut back by 3 bases and J by 6 bases. In germline, CDR1 is SGHAT, CDR2 FQNNGV. In DNA form, the CDR3 reads TGTGCCAGCAGCTTGGAGCTCGGGACAGGTATCGAGCAGTACTTC. It translates to CASSLELGTGIEQYF.

J is TRBJ1-2 and V is TRBV7-9, with D unclear. The germline V gene encodes CDR1 SEHNR and CDR2 FQNEAQ (reference sequence). This CDR3 has 15 residues. The V end lost 1 base, the J end lost 3 bases, and 12 bases lay between the germline ends. In nucleotides, the CDR3 is TGTGCCAGCAGCTTAGATCGCGAGAGTTACTATGGCTACACCTTC. This gives the protein CASSLDRESYYGYTF.

As concerns this clonotype: A read error may produce the germline difference seen at one junction end. The J gene is TRBJ1-5, the V gene TRBV10-2; D might be TRBD1 (5 bases). Germline CDR1 is WSHSY and CDR2 is SAAADI. This CDR3 has 13 residues. CDR3 residues: CASNWQGNQPKHF. The DNA of the CDR3 is TGCGCCAGCAATTGGCAGGGAAATCAGCCCAAGCATTTT.

For this clonotype: A much larger clone sits a single nucleotide away, making a read error possible. The chain combines TRBV28 with TRBJ2-3; D ambiguous. Trimming pared 8 bases from V and 1 base from J, leaving 13 bases between. The CDR3 sequence is 14 residues long. Germline CDR1 MDHEN, CDR2 SYDVKM. CDR3 in DNA: TGTGCCAGCGGCGAGACACGGCGCACAGATACGCAGTATTTT. Amino acid sequence: CASGETRRTDTQYF. Using reference TRBV28 and TRBJ2-3 for the parts outside the CDR3, the full variable domain is DVKVTQSSRYLVKRTGEKVFLECVQDMDHENMFWYRQDPGLGLRLIYFSYDVKMKEKGDIPEGYSVSREKKERFSLILESASTNQTSMYLCASGETRRTDTQYFGPGTRLTVL.

This clonotype occurred a few times. A much larger clone is a single base away; this may be a read error. The rearrangement links TRBV29-1 to TRBJ2-5; maybe TRBD2 (6 bases). This CDR3 region has 13 residues. Germline V gene sequence: CDR1 SQVTM, CDR2 ANQGSEA. The chain's CDR3 is CGVVGGSQETQYF. CDR3 nucleotides: TGCGGCGTTGTGGGGGGATCCCAAGAGACCCAGTACTTC.